These 19 T cell receptor beta chains were all obtained from the same sample, sequenced in a study of blood T cell repertoires in COVID-19. Sequencing used immunoSEQ multiplex PCR; TCRdb keeps in-frame clones, though not all of them. Of approximately 80,000 clones in the sample, roughly 84% were seen once. The sequencing sample was made of peripheral blood. Receptors originate from a woman older than 75 with COVID-19, enrolled during active disease.

The sample holds a few counts of this clone. The V and J genes are TRBV28 and TRBJ2-7; 9 bases map to TRBD1. The V gene's germline CDR1 is MDHEN and CDR2 SYDVKM. This CDR3 is built from 15 residues. After removal of 4 bases from V and 5 bases from J, the junction contained 9 bases not matched to a gene. The CDR3 reads CASSSGGTGFHEQYF. The CDR3 coding sequence is TGTGCCAGCAGTTCTGGGGGGACAGGGTTCCACGAGCAGTACTTC.

The rearrangement uses TRBV7-8 and TRBJ1-1, with 7 bases aligning to TRBD1. V lost 3 bases to trimming and J lost 3 bases; unmatched junction nucleotides: 1. Germline V lookup: CDR1 SGHVS, CDR2 FQNEAQ. The CDR3 has 13 residues. The CDR3 protein is CASSFGQDTEAFF. Here the CDR3 DNA reads TGTGCCAGCAGCTTCGGACAGGACACTGAAGCTTTCTTT. Together with reference TRBV7-8 and TRBJ1-1, the CDR3 gives the full variable domain: GAGVSQSPRYKVAKRGQDVALRCDPISGHVSLFWYQQALGQGPEFLTYFQNEAQLDKSGLPSDRFFAERPEGSVSTLKIQRTQQEDSAVYLCASSFGQDTEAFFGQGTRLTVV.

This chain links TRBV12-3 or TRBV12-4 with TRBJ1-5; no firm D call. This CDR3 comprises 13 residues. V was trimmed by 6 bases and J by 7 bases, leaving 13 bases between them. CDR3 loop: CASSYGSRQPQHF. The DNA of the CDR3 is TGTGCCAGCAGCTACGGGTCACGGCAGCCCCAGCATTTT.

This clone was recorded once. The CDR3 DNA sequence: TGTGCCAGCAGCCCTGGGGACAGGGACTTTTATGGCTACACCTTC. Translation: CASSPGDRDFYGYTF. The rearrangement links TRBV5-6 to TRBJ1-2; 9 bases are a match to TRBD1. The CDR3 is 15 amino acids. Germline V gives CDR1 SGHDT, CDR2 YYEEEE. V lost 4 bases, J lost 5 bases, and 9 bases stayed unmatched. The full variable domain, completed using reference TRBV5-6 and TRBJ1-2, is DAGVTQSPTHLIKTRGQQVTLRCSPKSGHDTVSWYQQALGQGPQFIFQYYEEEERQRGNFPDRFSGHQFPNYSSELNVNALLLGDSALYLCASSPGDRDFYGYTFGSGTRLTVV.

The chain employs TRBV6-6 and TRBJ1-2; D gene unclear. V lost 5 bases and J lost 3, with 10 bases in between. The CDR3 is made up of 13 amino acids. CDR1 is MNHNY, CDR2 SVGAGI, per germline (reference sequence). The CDR3 bases are TGTGCCAGCAGTACACTAACTGACTATGGCTACACCTTC. This translates into CASSTLTDYGYTF.

This clone was counted once. The rearrangement joins TRBV2 to TRBJ2-7; possibly TRBD2 for D (7 bases). The ends were cut back, 2 bases at V and 1 base at J, with 12 bases in the middle. Germline V gene sequence: CDR1 SNHLY, CDR2 FYNNEI. This CDR3 comprises 15 residues. The CDR3 DNA is TGTGCCAGCAGTGAATTGCGGGGGCGTTCCTACGAGCAGTACTTC. This codes for CASSELRGRSYEQYF.

The chain employs TRBV5-1 and TRBJ2-5, with a tentative D call TRBD1 (5 bases). Looked up from germline, CDR1 is SGHRS and CDR2 is YFSETQ. Trimming cost V 3 bases and J 2 bases, with 8 bases left between them. The CDR3 runs to 13 residues. CDR3 sequence reads: CASSSQGQETQYF. The CDR3 DNA reads as TGCGCCAGCAGCTCCCAGGGACAAGAGACCCAGTACTTC.

This clone was seen a handful of times. V and J are TRBV30 and TRBJ2-2; D not certain. Trimming removed 4 bases from V and 6 bases from J, with 12 bases in between. The CDR3 consists of 13 residues. Looked up from germline, CDR1 is GTSNPN and CDR2 is SVGIG (reference sequence). The CDR3 spells CAWKPLTAGELFF. The CDR3 bases are TGTGCCTGGAAGCCCCTTACCGCCGGGGAGCTGTTTTTT. Full variable domain (outside the CDR3, taken from reference TRBV30 and TRBJ2-2): SQTIHQWPATLVQPVGSPLSLECTVEGTSNPNLYWYRQAAGRGLQLLFYSVGIGQISSEVPQNLSASRPQDRQFILSSKKLLLSDSGFYLCAWKPLTAGELFFGEGSRLTVL.

The chain employs TRBV7-2 and TRBJ2-7, with 7 bases aligning to TRBD2. V gave up 5 bases and J gave up 3 bases; unmatched junction bases: 10. CDR3 size: 15 residues. Germline V lookup: CDR1 SGHTA, CDR2 FQGNSA. The CDR3 DNA reads as TGTGCCAGCAGCAAGGGGTCGGGACTACACTACGAGCAGTACTTC. Its protein product is CASSKGSGLHYEQYF.

The chain links TRBV7-2 to TRBJ2-7; 12 bases fit TRBD2. This CDR3 spans 16 amino acids. V gave up 5 bases and J gave up 4 bases; unmatched junction bases: 9. The germline CDR1 and CDR2 sequences are SGHTA and FQGNSA. In nucleotides, the CDR3 is TGTGCCAGCAGCATCACTAGGACTAGCGGGGCTTACGAGCAGTACTTC. Its translation is CASSITRTSGAYEQYF.

This chain connects TRBV28 to TRBJ2-5; 7 bases align to TRBD2. CDR1 and CDR2 from the germline V gene are MDHEN and SYDVKM. The CDR3 is 12 amino acids. V lost 6 bases, J lost 5 bases, and 3 bases stayed unmatched. CDR3 in amino acids: CASRGGWETQYF. DNA for the CDR3: TGTGCCAGCAGGGGGGGGTGGGAGACCCAGTACTTC.

The chain uses TRBV18 and TRBJ1-1, with a possible D match to TRBD1 (5 bases). The CDR3 loop spans 14 amino acids. V shed 1 base and J shed 0 bases, with 6 bases lying between them. The germline V gene has CDR1 KGHSH and CDR2 LQKENI. CDR3 nucleotides: TGTGCCAGCTCACCACAGACAGTGAACACTGAAGCTTTCTTT. Translation gives CASSPQTVNTEAFF.

The chain couples TRBV5-4 to TRBJ2-5; 13 nucleotides agree with TRBD2. V shed 4 bases and J 5 bases; nucleotides not matched to a gene: 2. The CDR3 is 14 amino acids. The germline gives CDR1 SGHNT, CDR2 YYREEE (reference sequence). The CDR3 coding sequence is TGTGCCAGCAGCCAGGGACTAGCGGGGGAGACCCAGTACTTC. Translation: CASSQGLAGETQYF.

This chain connects TRBV7-9 to TRBJ2-1; D possibly corresponds to TRBD2 (5 bases). CDR1 and CDR2 from the germline V gene are SEHNR and FQNEAQ (reference sequence). The CDR3 length is 13 residues. Trimming removed 3 bases at V and 5 bases at J, with 8 bases between. CDR3 amino acids: CASSFFGNNEQFF. The CDR3 nucleotides read TGTGCCAGCAGCTTTTTCGGGAACAATGAGCAGTTCTTC.

The V call is TRBV10-3, the J call TRBJ2-3, with D possibly matching TRBD1 (6 bases). The CDR3 has 16 residues. Between the trimmed V and J ends, which lost 6 bases and 2 bases, there was a span of 18 bases. Germline values: CDR1 ENHRY, CDR2 SYGVKD. This CDR3 reads CAISAGVSPLTDTQYF. CDR3 DNA sequence: TGTGCCATCAGCGCAGGGGTCTCCCCTCTCACAGATACGCAGTATTTT.

This chain links TRBV9 with TRBJ2-5; TRBD2 matches 14 bases. Germline V CDR1 and CDR2: SGDLS, YYNGEE. V was clipped by 3 bases and J by 5 bases; unmatched bases: 15. The CDR3 runs to 19 residues. CDR3 nucleotide sequence: TGTGCCAGCAGCGCTATTCCGCGACTAGCGGGGGGGCAGTTGGAGACCCAGTACTTC. The encoded protein is CASSAIPRLAGGQLETQYF.

The V and J genes are TRBV19 and TRBJ2-7; 7 bases are a match to TRBD2. There are 14 residues in the CDR3. Germline CDR1 and CDR2: LNHDA and SQIVND (reference sequence). After removal of 3 bases from V and 1 base from J, the junction contained 3 bases not matched to a gene. CDR3 residues: CASSMTRGSYEQYF. The CDR3 DNA sequence: TGTGCCAGTAGTATGACGCGGGGGTCCTACGAGCAGTACTTC.

V usage is TRBV5-4 and J usage is TRBJ2-5; 8 positions match TRBD2. The CDR3 length is 14 residues. Losses at the gene ends were 3 bases for V and 5 bases for J; bases not matched to a gene: 6. The germline V gene encodes CDR1 SGHNT and CDR2 YYREEE (reference sequence). This chain's CDR3 is CASSSGGAGETQYF. The CDR3 DNA reads as TGTGCCAGCAGCTCGGGGGGGGCCGGGGAGACCCAGTACTTC.

The chain couples TRBV18 to TRBJ2-3; 7 nucleotides line up with TRBD1. Trimming at V came to 3 bases and at J to 0 bases, leaving 3 bases not matched to a gene. The CDR3 extends over 15 amino acids. The germline CDR1 and CDR2 sequences are KGHSH and LQKENI. In DNA, the CDR3 is TGTGCCAGCTCACCTGGGACAGCTAGCACAGATACGCAGTATTTT. It translates to CASSPGTASTDTQYF.